A single sample gave rise to the 21 T cell receptor beta chains below, sequenced in a study of blood T cell repertoires in COVID-19. Sequencing used immunoSEQ multiplex PCR; TCRdb keeps in-frame clones, though not all of them. Here the sample spans a few hundred thousand clones, around nine tenths being singletons. Sequencing used PBMCs or T cells enriched from blood (not recorded which). The receptors were sampled from a young woman who had recovered from COVID-19.

The rearrangement uses TRBV5-1 and TRBJ1-2; a possible D gene is TRBD1 (5 bases). The germline V gene encodes CDR1 SGHRS and CDR2 YFSETQ. V was shortened by 4 bases and J by 0 bases, with 13 bases between the two germline ends. The CDR3 extends over 15 amino acids. The CDR3 sequence is CASSLSPGANYGYTF. Written as DNA, the CDR3 is TGCGCCAGCAGCCTCTCGCCGGGGGCTAACTATGGCTACACCTTC.

The chain joins TRBV30 to TRBJ2-1; 9 nucleotides align to TRBD1. V trimming: 5 bases; J trimming: 7 bases; junction bases outside the gene matches: 12. Germline V gene data show CDR1 as GTSNPN and CDR2 as SVGIG (reference sequence). The CDR3 runs 15 residues. The CDR3 DNA reads TGTGCCTGGCGCAACCCGGGACAGGGACGGAATGAGCAGTTCTTC. Translation gives CAWRNPGQGRNEQFF.

This chain connects TRBV7-3 to TRBJ2-1, with 9 bases identical to TRBD1. V dropped 2 bases and J dropped 9; count of bases not matched to a gene: 8. The germline gives CDR1 SGHTA, CDR2 FQGTGA. This CDR3 has 15 residues. This CDR3 is CASSLYRGLDIEQFF. As DNA, the CDR3 is TGTGCCAGCAGCTTATACAGGGGGCTGGACATTGAGCAGTTCTTC. Combining the CDR3 with reference TRBV7-3 and TRBJ2-1 gives the whole variable domain GAGVSQTPSNKVTEKGKYVELRCDPISGHTALYWYRQSLGQGPEFLIYFQGTGAADDSGLPNDRFFAVRPEGSVSTLKIQRTERGDSAVYLCASSLYRGLDIEQFFGPGTRLTVL.

The chain recombines TRBV6-4 with TRBJ2-3; 14 bases are shared with TRBD2. The CDR3 covers 16 residues. Germline V gene sequence: CDR1 MRHNA, CDR2 SNTAGT. The ends lost 0 bases at V and 4 bases at J; junction bases unmatched: 0. The CDR3: CASSDSTSGGADTQYF. The CDR3 bases are TGTGCCAGCAGTGACTCGACTAGCGGGGGGGCAGATACGCAGTATTTT.

V is TRBV25-1 and J is TRBJ2-1, with D tentatively TRBD1 (7 bases). Germline CDR1 reads MGHDK; CDR2 reads SYGVNS. The V gene lost 3 bases and the J gene lost 7 bases, with 16 bases spanning the gap. The length of the CDR3 is 15 residues. CDR3 sequence (DNA): TGTGCCAGCAGTGAGGAGGGCAGGGGGATGAATGAGCAGTTCTTC. Protein: CASSEEGRGMNEQFF.

The rearrangement uses TRBV7-2 and TRBJ1-1, with D unresolved. The CDR3 extends over 12 amino acids. The V gene lost 5 bases and the J gene lost 11 bases, with 15 bases spanning the gap. CDR1 is SGHTA and CDR2 is FQGNSA in the germline V gene. CDR3 bases: TGTGCCAGCAGCCCGATGGTGATCGCGGCTTTCTTT. This sequence encodes CASSPMVIAAFF.

The chain carries TRBV4-1 and TRBJ1-4, with a possible D match to TRBD1 (5 bases). CDR1 and CDR2 from the germline V gene are MGHRA and YSYEKL. Trimming removed 0 bases at V and 7 bases at J, with 15 bases between. The CDR3 spans 16 residues. CDR3 residues: CASSQDRNGGGEKLFF. The CDR3 DNA sequence: TGCGCCAGCAGCCAAGATAGGAACGGGGGAGGTGAAAAACTGTTTTTT.

As concerns this clone: Compared with germline, one end of the junction differs, possibly owing to a read error. This sequence joins TRBV7-2 and TRBJ1-5; 7 bases are shared with TRBD1. Germline loops: CDR1 SGHTA, CDR2 FQGNSA. This CDR3 comprises 15 residues. Here the CDR3 DNA reads TGTGCCAGCAGGCCCGGGACAGCGTCCAATCAGTCCCAGCATTTT. Protein: CASRPGTASNQSQHF.

The chain employs TRBV15 and TRBJ1-2; possible D gene TRBD1, 5 bases. CDR1 and CDR2 (germline): LNHNV, YYDKDF (reference sequence). The CDR3 is made up of 14 amino acids. The germline V and J ends were trimmed by 5 bases and 5 bases, with 15 bases remaining between them. CDR3 coding DNA: TGTGCCACCAGCCAACCTAGTGGGGCGTATGGCTACACCTTC. It encodes CATSQPSGAYGYTF.

This chain links TRBV30 with TRBJ1-6, with 9 bases identical to TRBD1. Per germline, CDR1 GTSNPN and CDR2 SVGIG (reference sequence). The ends lost 1 base at V and 9 bases at J; junction bases unmatched: 4. The CDR3 covers 14 residues. The CDR3 sequence: CAWSAGQGGSPLHF. CDR3 DNA sequence: TGTGCCTGGAGTGCGGGACAGGGAGGTTCACCCCTCCACTTT. The full variable domain, rest sourced from reference TRBV30 and TRBJ1-6, is SQTIHQWPATLVQPVGSPLSLECTVEGTSNPNLYWYRQAAGRGLQLLFYSVGIGQISSEVPQNLSASRPQDRQFILSSKKLLLSDSGFYLCAWSAGQGGSPLHFGNGTRLTVT.

A few counts support this clone. The V call is TRBV5-1, the J call TRBJ1-3; no definite D call. The CDR3 contains 15 residues. V was trimmed by 3 bases and J by 7 bases, leaving 17 bases between them. Per the germline V gene, CDR1 is SGHRS and CDR2 is YFSETQ. The CDR3 sequence is CASSSSGGRGNTIYF. CDR3 DNA: TGCGCCAGCAGCTCGTCAGGCGGGCGGGGTAACACCATATATTTT.

The rearrangement links TRBV19 to TRBJ1-6; perhaps TRBD1 as D (5 bases). The CDR3 sequence is 15 residues long. Trimming shortened V by 5 bases and J by 6 bases, and 14 bases separated the two germline ends. Germline values: CDR1 LNHDA, CDR2 SQIVND (reference sequence). CDR3 amino acids: CASSREGLSNSPLHF. CDR3 in DNA: TGTGCCAGTAGTCGAGAGGGACTTAGTAATTCACCCCTCCACTTT.

The gene calls are TRBV30 and TRBJ2-5, with 12 bases fitting TRBD2. Per germline, CDR1 GTSNPN and CDR2 SVGIG (reference sequence). The CDR3 contains 15 residues. The ends lost 2 bases at V and 1 base at J; junction bases unmatched: 2. CDR3 sequence: CAWSTSGGPQETQYF. The CDR3 nucleotides are TGTGCCTGGAGTACTAGCGGGGGGCCCCAAGAGACCCAGTACTTC.

The sample holds one count of this clone. The rearrangement joins TRBV27 to TRBJ2-7; D perhaps matches TRBD1 (5 bases). Germline CDR1 and CDR2: MNHEY and SMNVEV (reference sequence). The V end was cut by 2 bases, the J end by 2 bases, with 7 bases between. There are 13 residues in the CDR3. CDR3 coding DNA: TGTGCCAGCAGTTTAAGGGGTCCCTACGAGCAGTACTTC. This encodes CASSLRGPYEQYF.

The V gene is TRBV5-1, the J gene TRBJ1-2; tentatively, D is TRBD1 (6 bases). Trimming shortened V by 3 bases and J by 5 bases, and 17 bases separated the two germline ends. Germline V lookup: CDR1 SGHRS, CDR2 YFSETQ. CDR3 length: 15 amino acids. Written as DNA, the CDR3 is TGCGCCAGCAGCTCCGGGCCGAACAGGGATTATGGCTACACCTTC. It is translated as CASSSGPNRDYGYTF.

This chain joins TRBV11-3 and TRBJ2-5; 7 bases fit TRBD2. V lost 5 bases and J lost 5; bases outside the gene matches: 5. Germline V gene sequence: CDR1 SGHNT, CDR2 YENEEA. CDR3 length: 13 residues. The CDR3 nucleotides read TGTGCCAGCAGCCCCCAGGGAGGGGAGACCCAGTACTTC. This encodes CASSPQGGETQYF.

A word on this clone: Within the sample, other DNA sequences also encode this same CDR3. The J gene is TRBJ2-7, the V gene TRBV7-9; D gene ambiguous. The germline V gene has CDR1 SEHNR and CDR2 FQNEAQ (reference sequence). Trimming removed 0 bases from V and 2 bases from J, with 2 bases in between. This CDR3 has 12 residues. Here the CDR3 DNA reads TGTGCCAGCAGCTTAGCTACCTACGAGCAGTACTTC. Encoded protein: CASSLATYEQYF. Combining the CDR3 with reference TRBV7-9 and TRBJ2-7 gives the whole variable domain DTGVSQNPRHKITKRGQNVTFRCDPISEHNRLYWYRQTLGQGPEFLTYFQNEAQLEKSRLLSDRFSAERPKGSFSTLEIQRTEQGDSAMYLCASSLATYEQYFGPGTRLTVT.

This chain uses TRBV6-1 with TRBJ2-1; perhaps TRBD2 as D (5 bases). This CDR3 is built from 11 residues. V dropped 2 bases and J dropped 10 bases, with 6 bases sitting between them. Germline CDR1 and CDR2: MNHNS and SASEGT. CDR3 nucleotide sequence: TGTGCCAGCAGTGAACCTAGCGAGCAGTTCTTC. Protein: CASSEPSEQFF.

This clone was observed a single time. This chain links TRBV19 with TRBJ1-4; tentative D call: TRBD1 (5 bases). The CDR3 is 16 amino acids. Looked up from germline, CDR1 is LNHDA and CDR2 is SQIVND (reference sequence). V was cut by 6 bases and J by 10 bases, with 24 bases left in between. CDR3 coding DNA: TGTGCCAGTAGGGGAGTATCGGGGACTTGGGATGGAAAACTGTTTTTT. The encoded protein is CASRGVSGTWDGKLFF.

This chain connects TRBV12-2 to TRBJ1-6; the D call TRBD1 from the table was never checked on the DNA. TRBV12-2 is a listed pseudogene. The CDR3 extends over 17 amino acids. This CDR3 reads CASRLPETRGGMAPLHF. CDR3 nucleotide sequence: TGTGCAAGTCGCCTCCCGGAAACACGAGGGGGCATGGCACCCCTCCACTTT.

On this clone itself: The same CDR3 arises from other DNA sequences in this sample as well. The rearrangement links TRBV30 to TRBJ2-2; D not certain. Germline V lookup: CDR1 GTSNPN, CDR2 SVGIG (reference sequence). Trimming pared 2 bases from V and 9 bases from J, leaving 7 bases between. CDR3 length equals 11 residues. The CDR3 sequence is CAWSPTRELFF. The CDR3 DNA follows: TGTGCCTGGAGTCCTACCCGGGAGCTGTTTTTT.